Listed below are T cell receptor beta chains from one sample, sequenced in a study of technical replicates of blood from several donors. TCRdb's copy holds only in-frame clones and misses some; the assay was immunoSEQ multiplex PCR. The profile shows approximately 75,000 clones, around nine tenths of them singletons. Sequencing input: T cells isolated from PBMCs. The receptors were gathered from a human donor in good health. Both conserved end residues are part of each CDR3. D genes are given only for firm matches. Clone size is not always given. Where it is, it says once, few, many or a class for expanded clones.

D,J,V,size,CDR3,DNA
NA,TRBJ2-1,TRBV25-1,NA,CASSVGGTGEQFF,TGTGCCAGCAGTGTGGGCGGGACGGGTGAGCAGTTCTTC
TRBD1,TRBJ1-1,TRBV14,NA,CASSYFQGDTEAFF,TGTGCCAGCAGCTACTTCCAGGGGGACACTGAAGCTTTCTTT
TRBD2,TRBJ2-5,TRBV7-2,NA,CASSLGTSGSTETQYF,TGTGCCAGCAGCCTGGGGACTAGCGGGAGTACGGAGACCCAGTACTTC
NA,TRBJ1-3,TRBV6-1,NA,CASSERRTGNTIYF,TGTGCCAGCAGTGAAAGGAGGACGGGAAACACCATATATTTT
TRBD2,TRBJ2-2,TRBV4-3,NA,CASSQVPGLANTGELFF,TGCGCCAGCAGCCAAGTACCGGGACTAGCGAACACCGGGGAGCTGTTTTTT
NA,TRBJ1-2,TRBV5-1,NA,CASSDPTEANYGYTF,TGCGCCAGCAGCGACCCGACAGAAGCTAACTATGGCTACACCTTC
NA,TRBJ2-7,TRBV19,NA,CASSIQGSYEQYF,TGTGCCAGTAGTATCCAGGGCTCCTACGAGCAGTACTTC
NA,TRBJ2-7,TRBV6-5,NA,CASSWAGSGEQYF,TGTGCCAGCAGTTGGGCAGGGTCGGGCGAGCAGTACTTC
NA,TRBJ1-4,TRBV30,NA,CAWSPRGYTNEKLFF,TGTGCCTGGAGCCCACGGGGGTACACTAATGAAAAACTGTTTTTT
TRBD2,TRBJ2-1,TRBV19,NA,CASNPLGAGVNEQFF,TGTGCCAGTAACCCCCTTGGGGCGGGAGTAAATGAGCAGTTCTTC
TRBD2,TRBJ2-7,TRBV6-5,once,CASSYRHSGSPHEQYF,TGTGCCAGCAGTTACCGACATAGCGGGAGCCCCCACGAGCAGTACTTC
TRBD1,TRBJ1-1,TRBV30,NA,CAWSRGPETEAFF,TGTGCCTGGAGTAGGGGGCCTGAAACTGAAGCTTTCTTT
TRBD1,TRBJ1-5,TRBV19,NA,CASSPQGGLTSNQPQHF,TGTGCCAGTAGTCCACAGGGGGGACTTACTAGCAATCAGCCCCAGCATTTT
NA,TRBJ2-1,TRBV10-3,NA,CAIRPLALDEQFF,TGTGCCATCAGACCCCTAGCTCTTGATGAGCAGTTCTTC
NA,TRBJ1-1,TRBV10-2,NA,CASSHTNTEAFF,TGCGCCAGCAGTCACACGAACACTGAAGCTTTCTTT
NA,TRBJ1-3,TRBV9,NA,CASSATGSGNTIYF,TGTGCCAGCAGCGCAACGGGATCTGGAAACACCATATATTTT
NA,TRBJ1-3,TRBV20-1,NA,CSARQAGAIYF,TGCAGTGCGAGACAGGCGGGGGCCATATATTTT
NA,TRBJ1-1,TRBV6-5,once,CASRATGGEAFF,TGTGCCAGCAGGGCGACCGGGGGTGAAGCTTTCTTT
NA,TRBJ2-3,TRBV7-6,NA,CASSLFGEGLDTQYF,TGTGCCAGCAGCTTATTCGGTGAGGGATTAGATACGCAGTATTTT
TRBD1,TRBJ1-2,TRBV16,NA,CASSPADRDGYTF,TGTGCCAGCAGCCCCGCAGACAGGGACGGCTACACCTTC
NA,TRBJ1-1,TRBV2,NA,CASKTGWNTEAFF,TGTGCCAGTAAAACAGGGTGGAACACTGAAGCTTTCTTT
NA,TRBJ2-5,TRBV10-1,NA,CASSESRSVETQYF,TGCGCCAGCAGTGAGTCGAGATCCGTGGAGACCCAGTACTTC
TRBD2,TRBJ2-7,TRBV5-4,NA,CASSLPGLAGGAEQYF,TGTGCCAGCAGCTTACCGGGACTAGCGGGGGGCGCGGAGCAGTACTTC
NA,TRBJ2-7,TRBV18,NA,CASSNLYGGEIEQYF,TGTGCCAGCTCAAATCTTTACGGGGGAGAAATCGAGCAGTACTTC
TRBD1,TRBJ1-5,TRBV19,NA,CASTSQDRGRGQPQHF,TGTGCCAGTACTTCCCAGGACAGGGGGAGGGGTCAGCCCCAGCATTTT
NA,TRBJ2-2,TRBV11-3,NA,CASSSGGGDTGELFF,TGTGCCAGCAGCTCCGGGGGAGGAGACACCGGGGAGCTGTTTTTT
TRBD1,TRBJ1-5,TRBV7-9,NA,CASSRGTGTANQPQHF,TGTGCCAGCAGCCGTGGGACAGGGACGGCCAATCAGCCCCAGCATTTT
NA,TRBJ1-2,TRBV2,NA,CASGGQYGYTF,TGTGCCAGCGGCGGACAGTATGGCTACACCTTC
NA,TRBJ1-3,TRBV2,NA,CASTMGQFSGNTIYF,TGTGCCAGCACGATGGGCCAGTTCTCTGGAAACACCATATATTTT
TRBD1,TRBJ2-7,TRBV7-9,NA,CASRHTGQGASYEQYF,TGTGCCAGCAGACATACTGGACAGGGGGCTTCCTACGAGCAGTACTTC
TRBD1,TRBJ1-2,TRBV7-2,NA,CASSPYGTGGIYGYTF,TGTGCCAGCAGCCCCTATGGGACAGGCGGTATCTATGGCTACACCTTC
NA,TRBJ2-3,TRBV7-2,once,CASSLSGQLGDTQYF,TGTGCCAGCAGCTTATCTGGGCAGCTCGGAGATACGCAGTATTTT
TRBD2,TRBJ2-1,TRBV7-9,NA,CASSLMSGRLPSYNEQFF,TGTGCCAGCAGCTTAATGAGCGGGAGACTCCCCTCCTACAATGAGCAGTTCTTC
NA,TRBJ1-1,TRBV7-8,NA,CASSLGLANTEAFF,TGTGCCAGCAGCCTCGGACTGGCGAACACTGAAGCTTTCTTT
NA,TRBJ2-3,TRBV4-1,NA,CASSQKIAGLNTDTQYF,TGCGCCAGCAGCCAGAAAATTGCGGGACTTAACACAGATACGCAGTATTTT
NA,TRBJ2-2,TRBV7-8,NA,CASSRWGVQLFF,TGTGCCAGCAGCCGGTGGGGGGTTCAGCTGTTTTTT
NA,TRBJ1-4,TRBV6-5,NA,CASRSIATNEKLFF,TGTGCCAGCAGATCGATAGCAACTAATGAAAAACTGTTTTTT
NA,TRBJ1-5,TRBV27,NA,CASSFTPSNQPQHF,TGTGCCAGCAGTTTCACACCGTCTAATCAGCCCCAGCATTTT
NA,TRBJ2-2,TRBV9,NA,CASSVVSGSTGELFF,TGTGCCAGCAGCGTAGTAAGTGGGAGCACCGGGGAGCTGTTTTTT
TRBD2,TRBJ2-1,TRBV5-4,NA,CASSVTGGNEQFF,TGTGCGAGCAGTGTAACGGGAGGGAATGAGCAGTTCTTC
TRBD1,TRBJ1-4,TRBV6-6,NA,CASSIGQGSEKLFF,TGTGCCAGCAGTATCGGACAGGGCTCTGAAAAACTGTTTTTT
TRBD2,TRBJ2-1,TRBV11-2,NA,CASSSGAGLAFDEQFF,TGTGCCAGCAGCTCGGGAGCGGGACTAGCTTTCGATGAGCAGTTCTTC
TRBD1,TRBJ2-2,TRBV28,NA,CASSSGQGATGELFF,TGTGCCAGCAGCTCCGGACAGGGGGCTACCGGGGAGCTGTTTTTT
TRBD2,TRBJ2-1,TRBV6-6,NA,CASSYGAGDYYNEQFF,TGTGCCAGCAGTTATGGGGCGGGAGACTACTACAATGAGCAGTTCTTC
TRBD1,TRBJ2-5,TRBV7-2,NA,CASSPEDRSVETQYF,TGTGCCAGCAGCCCAGAGGACAGGAGTGTAGAGACCCAGTACTTC
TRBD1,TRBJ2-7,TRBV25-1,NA,CASSENYRGPRGYEQYF,TGTGCCAGCAGTGAAAACTACAGGGGCCCAAGAGGCTACGAGCAGTACTTC
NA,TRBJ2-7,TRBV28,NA,CASSPNTVPEQYF,TGTGCCAGCAGCCCGAACACAGTACCCGAGCAGTACTTC
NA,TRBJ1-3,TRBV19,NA,CASSPAWGGRNTIYF,TGTGCCAGTAGCCCCGCCTGGGGGGGGAGAAACACCATATATTTT
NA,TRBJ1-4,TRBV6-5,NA,CASSRSVFNEKLFF,TGTGCCAGCAGCCGGTCGGTCTTTAATGAAAAACTGTTTTTT
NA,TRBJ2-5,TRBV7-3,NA,CASSLRAGGEETQYF,TGTGCCAGCAGCTTAAGGGCAGGAGGAGAAGAGACCCAGTACTTC
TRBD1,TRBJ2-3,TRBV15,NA,CATSGSRGDTQYF,TGTGCCACCAGCGGATCCAGGGGGGATACGCAGTATTTT
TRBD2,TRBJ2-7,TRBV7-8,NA,CASSPRSTSGVYEQYF,TGTGCCAGCAGCCCTAGAAGTACTAGCGGGGTGTACGAGCAGTACTTC
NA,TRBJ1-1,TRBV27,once,CASSSLPVAVEDTEAFF,TGTGCCAGCAGTTCACTTCCGGTGGCGGTAGAAGACACTGAAGCTTTCTTT
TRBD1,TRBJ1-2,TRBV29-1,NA,CSVEGAEGYTF,TGCAGCGTCGAGGGGGCCGAAGGCTACACCTTC
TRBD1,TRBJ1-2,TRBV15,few,CATSWTGVGYGYTF,TGTGCCACCAGCTGGACAGGGGTGGGCTATGGCTACACCTTC
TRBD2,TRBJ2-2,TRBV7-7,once,CASSFLPRTSGKNTGELFF,TGTGCCAGCAGCTTTCTTCCACGGACTAGCGGAAAGAACACCGGGGAGCTGTTTTTT
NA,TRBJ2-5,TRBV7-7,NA,CASSLGPKETQYF,TGTGCTAGCAGCTTAGGGCCCAAAGAGACCCAGTACTTC
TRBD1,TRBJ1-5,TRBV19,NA,CASSRRGDRVSNQPQHF,TGTGCCAGTAGTCGGCGGGGGGACAGGGTTAGCAATCAGCCCCAGCATTTT
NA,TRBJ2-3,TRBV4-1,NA,CASSQIADRSTDTQYF,TGCGCCAGCAGCCAAATAGCGGACCGTAGCACAGATACGCAGTATTTT